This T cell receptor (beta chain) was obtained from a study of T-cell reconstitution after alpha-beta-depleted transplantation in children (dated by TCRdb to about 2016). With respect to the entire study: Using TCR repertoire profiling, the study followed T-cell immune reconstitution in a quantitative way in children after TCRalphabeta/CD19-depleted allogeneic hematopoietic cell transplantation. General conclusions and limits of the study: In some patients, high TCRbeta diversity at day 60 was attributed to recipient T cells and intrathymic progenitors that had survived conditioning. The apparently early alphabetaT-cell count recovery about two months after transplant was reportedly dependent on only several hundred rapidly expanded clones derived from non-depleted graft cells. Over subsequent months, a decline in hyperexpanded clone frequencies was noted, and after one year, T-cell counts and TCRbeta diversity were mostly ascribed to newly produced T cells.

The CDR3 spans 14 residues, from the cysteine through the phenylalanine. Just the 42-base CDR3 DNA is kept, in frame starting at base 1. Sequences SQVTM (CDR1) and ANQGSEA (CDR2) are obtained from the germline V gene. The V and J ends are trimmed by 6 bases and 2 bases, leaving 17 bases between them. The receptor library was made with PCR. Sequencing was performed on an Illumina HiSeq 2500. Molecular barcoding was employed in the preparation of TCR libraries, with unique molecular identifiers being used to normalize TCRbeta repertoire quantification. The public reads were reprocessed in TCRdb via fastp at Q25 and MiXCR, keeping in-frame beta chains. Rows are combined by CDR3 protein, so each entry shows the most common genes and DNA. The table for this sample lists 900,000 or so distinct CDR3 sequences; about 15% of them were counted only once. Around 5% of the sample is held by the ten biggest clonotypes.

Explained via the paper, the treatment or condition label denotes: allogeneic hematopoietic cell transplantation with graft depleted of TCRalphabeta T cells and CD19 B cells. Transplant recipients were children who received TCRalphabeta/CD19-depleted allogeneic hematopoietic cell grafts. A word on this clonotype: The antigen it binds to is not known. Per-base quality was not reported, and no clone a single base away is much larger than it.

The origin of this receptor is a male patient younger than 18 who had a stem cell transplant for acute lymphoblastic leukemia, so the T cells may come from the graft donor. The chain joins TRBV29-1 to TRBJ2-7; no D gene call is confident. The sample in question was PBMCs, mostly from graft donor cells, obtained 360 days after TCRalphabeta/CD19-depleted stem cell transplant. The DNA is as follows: TGCAGCGTCCTCAACAGAGCTTTCCCCTACGAGCAGTACTTC. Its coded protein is CSVLNRAFPYEQYF.